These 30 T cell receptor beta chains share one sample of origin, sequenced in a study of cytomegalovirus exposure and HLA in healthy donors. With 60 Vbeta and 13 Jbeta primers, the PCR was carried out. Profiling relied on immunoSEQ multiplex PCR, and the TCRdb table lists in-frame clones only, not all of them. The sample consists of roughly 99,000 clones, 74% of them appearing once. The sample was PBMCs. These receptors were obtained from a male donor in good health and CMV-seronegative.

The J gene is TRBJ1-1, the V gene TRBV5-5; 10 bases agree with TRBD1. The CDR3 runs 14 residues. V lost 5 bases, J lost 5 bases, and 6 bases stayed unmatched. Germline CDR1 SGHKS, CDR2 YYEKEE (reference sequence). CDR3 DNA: TGTGCCAGCAGTCCCGGACAGGGGGGGACTGAAGCTTTCTTT. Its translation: CASSPGQGGTEAFF.

The chain's CDR3 is CASSLVAGEFYEQFF. Written as DNA, the CDR3 is TGCGCCAGCAGCTTGGTGGCGGGAGAATTCTATGAGCAGTTCTTC. The gene calls are TRBV5-1 and TRBJ2-1; 7 bases match TRBD2. Germline V gene lookup returns CDR1 SGHRS and CDR2 YFSETQ. With V trimmed by 0 bases and J by 8 bases, 8 bases remained unmatched. The CDR3 sequence is 15 residues long.

This chain's CDR3 is CSVEGTGSRYEQYF. The CDR3 DNA is TGCAGCGTTGAGGGTACAGGGTCTAGATACGAGCAGTACTTC. V usage is TRBV29-1 and J usage is TRBJ2-7, with a weak D call TRBD1 (6 bases). Trimming stripped 3 bases from V and 4 bases from J, with 16 bases between. CDR3 length equals 14 residues. Germline-derived CDR1 and CDR2 are SQVTM and ANQGSEA.

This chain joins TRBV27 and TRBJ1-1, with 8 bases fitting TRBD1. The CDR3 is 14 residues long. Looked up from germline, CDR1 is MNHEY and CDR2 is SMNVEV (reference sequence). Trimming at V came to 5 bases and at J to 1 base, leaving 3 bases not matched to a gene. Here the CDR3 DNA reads TGTGCCAGCAGTAGAGGGACAGGGAACACTGAAGCTTTCTTT. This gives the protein CASSRGTGNTEAFF.

The CDR3 coding sequence is TGTGCCAGCAGCGTAGGATCGGGAGTTAACTACGAGCAGTACTTC. Translating gives CASSVGSGVNYEQYF. V gene TRBV9 combines with J gene TRBJ2-7; TRBD2 might be the D (6 bases). The CDR3 is 15 amino acids. Germline values: CDR1 SGDLS, CDR2 YYNGEE. Trimming stripped 0 bases from V and 3 bases from J, with 13 bases between.

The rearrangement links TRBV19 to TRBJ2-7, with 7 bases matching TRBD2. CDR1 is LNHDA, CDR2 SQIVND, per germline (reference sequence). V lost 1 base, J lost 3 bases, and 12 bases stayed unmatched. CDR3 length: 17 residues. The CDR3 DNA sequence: TGTGCCAGTAGTATAGGGCAAGGAGCGGGGTTGGGCTACGAGCAGTACTTC. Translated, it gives CASSIGQGAGLGYEQYF.

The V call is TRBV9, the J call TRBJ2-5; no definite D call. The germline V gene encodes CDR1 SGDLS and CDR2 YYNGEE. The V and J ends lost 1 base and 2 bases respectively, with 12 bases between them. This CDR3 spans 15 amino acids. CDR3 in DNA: TGTGCCAGCAGCGTAACGTACGGCGGACAAGAGACCCAGTACTTC. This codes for CASSVTYGGQETQYF.

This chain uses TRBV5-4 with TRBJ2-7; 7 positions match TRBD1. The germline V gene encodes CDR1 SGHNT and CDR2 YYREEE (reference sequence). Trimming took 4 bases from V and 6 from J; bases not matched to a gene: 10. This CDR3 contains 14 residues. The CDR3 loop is CASSPATGLAEQYF. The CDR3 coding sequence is TGTGCCAGCAGCCCAGCGACAGGGCTGGCCGAGCAGTACTTC.

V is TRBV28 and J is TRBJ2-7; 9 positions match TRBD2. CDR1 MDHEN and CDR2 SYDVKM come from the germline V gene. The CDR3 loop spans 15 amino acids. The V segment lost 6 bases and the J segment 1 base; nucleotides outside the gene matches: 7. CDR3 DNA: TGTGCCAGCAGACCTACCGGACTAGCGTCCTACGAGCAGTACTTC. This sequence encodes CASRPTGLASYEQYF.

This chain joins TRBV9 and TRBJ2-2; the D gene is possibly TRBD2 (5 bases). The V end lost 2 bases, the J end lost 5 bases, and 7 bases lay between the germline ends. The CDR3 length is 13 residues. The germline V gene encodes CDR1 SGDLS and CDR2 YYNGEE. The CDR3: CASSVDLTGELFF. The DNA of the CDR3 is TGTGCCAGCAGCGTGGACTTGACCGGGGAGCTGTTTTTT.

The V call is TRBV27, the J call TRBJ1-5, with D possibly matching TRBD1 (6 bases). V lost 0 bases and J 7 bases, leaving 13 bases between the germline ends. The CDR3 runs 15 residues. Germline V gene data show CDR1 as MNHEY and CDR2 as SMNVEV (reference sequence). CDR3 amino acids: CASSLSGIDRQPQHF. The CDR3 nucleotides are TGTGCCAGCAGTTTATCGGGGATCGACAGGCAGCCCCAGCATTTT.

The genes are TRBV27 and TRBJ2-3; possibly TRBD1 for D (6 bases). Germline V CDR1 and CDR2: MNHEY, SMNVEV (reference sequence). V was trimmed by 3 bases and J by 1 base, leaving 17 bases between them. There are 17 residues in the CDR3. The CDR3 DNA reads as TGTGCCAGCAGTTTGCTAGGGGCAGGGGCCGGCACAGATACGCAGTATTTT. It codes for CASSLLGAGAGTDTQYF.

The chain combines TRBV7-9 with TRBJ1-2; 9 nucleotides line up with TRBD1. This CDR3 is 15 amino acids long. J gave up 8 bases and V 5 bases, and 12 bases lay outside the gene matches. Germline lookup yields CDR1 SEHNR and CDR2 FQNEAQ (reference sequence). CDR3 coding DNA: TGTGCCAGCAGCCGTAATACAGGGGGCAGAGGAGGCTACACCTTC. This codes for CASSRNTGGRGGYTF. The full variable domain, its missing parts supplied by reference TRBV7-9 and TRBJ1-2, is DTGVSQNPRHKITKRGQNVTFRCDPISEHNRLYWYRQTLGQGPEFLTYFQNEAQLEKSRLLSDRFSAERPKGSFSTLEIQRTEQGDSAMYLCASSRNTGGRGGYTFGSGTRLTVV.

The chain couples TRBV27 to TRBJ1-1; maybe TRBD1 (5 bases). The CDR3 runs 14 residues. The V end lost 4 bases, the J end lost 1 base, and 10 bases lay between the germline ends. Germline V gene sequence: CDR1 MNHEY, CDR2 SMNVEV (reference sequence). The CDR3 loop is CASSWGPGNTEAFF. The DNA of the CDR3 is TGTGCCAGCAGTTGGGGCCCAGGGAACACTGAAGCTTTCTTT.

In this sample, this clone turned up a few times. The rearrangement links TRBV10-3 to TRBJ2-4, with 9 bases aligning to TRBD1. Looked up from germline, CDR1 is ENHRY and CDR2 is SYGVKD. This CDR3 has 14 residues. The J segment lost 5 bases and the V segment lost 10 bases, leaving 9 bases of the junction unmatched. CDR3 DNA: TGTGCCACCTCCAATACAGGGGGCCAAAACATTCAGTACTTC. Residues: CATSNTGGQNIQYF.

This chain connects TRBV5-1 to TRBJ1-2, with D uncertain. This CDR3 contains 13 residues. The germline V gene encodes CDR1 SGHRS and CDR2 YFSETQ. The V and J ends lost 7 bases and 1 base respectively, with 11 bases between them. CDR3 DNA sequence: TGCGCCAGCCGAATCGAGGGTAACTATGGCTACACCTTC. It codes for CASRIEGNYGYTF.

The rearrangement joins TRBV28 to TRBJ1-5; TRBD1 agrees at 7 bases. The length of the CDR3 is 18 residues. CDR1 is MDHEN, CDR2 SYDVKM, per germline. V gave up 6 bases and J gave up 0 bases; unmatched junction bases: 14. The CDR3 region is CASRIREGTVPSNQPQHF. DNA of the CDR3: TGTGCCAGCAGGATCCGGGAGGGGACAGTCCCTAGCAATCAGCCCCAGCATTTT. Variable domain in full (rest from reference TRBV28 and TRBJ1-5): DVKVTQSSRYLVKRTGEKVFLECVQDMDHENMFWYRQDPGLGLRLIYFSYDVKMKEKGDIPEGYSVSREKKERFSLILESASTNQTSMYLCASRIREGTVPSNQPQHFGDGTRLSIL.

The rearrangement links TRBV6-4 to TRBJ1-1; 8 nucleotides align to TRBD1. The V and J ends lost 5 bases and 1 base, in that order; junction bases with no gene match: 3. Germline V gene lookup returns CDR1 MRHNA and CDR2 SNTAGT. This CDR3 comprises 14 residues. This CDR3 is CASSPGQENTEAFF. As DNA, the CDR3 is TGTGCCAGCAGTCCGGGACAGGAGAACACTGAAGCTTTCTTT.

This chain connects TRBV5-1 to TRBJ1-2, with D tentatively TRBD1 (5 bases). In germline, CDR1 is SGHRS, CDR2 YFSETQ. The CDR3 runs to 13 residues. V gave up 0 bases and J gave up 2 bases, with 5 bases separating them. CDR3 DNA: TGCGCCAGCAGCTTGGAGGGGAACTATGGCTACACCTTC. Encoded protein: CASSLEGNYGYTF.

CDR3 loop: CASKWGRELTDTQYF. DNA of the CDR3: TGTGCCAGCAAATGGGGCAGGGAACTAACAGATACGCAGTATTTT. The rearrangement joins TRBV27 to TRBJ2-3, with a weak D call TRBD1 (5 bases). The CDR3 is made up of 15 amino acids. Trimming stripped 7 bases from V and 3 bases from J, with 17 bases between. CDR1 MNHEY and CDR2 SMNVEV come from the germline V gene (reference sequence).

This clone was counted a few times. CDR3 sequence: CASSFSLEAGGETQYF. In nucleotides, the CDR3 is TGTGCCAGCAGCTTTTCGTTAGAAGCGGGAGGAGAGACCCAGTACTTC. The V and J genes are TRBV5-6 and TRBJ2-5, with TRBD2 identical over 9 bases. The CDR3 length is 16 residues. The V segment lost 2 bases and the J segment 4 bases; nucleotides outside the gene matches: 9. In germline, CDR1 is SGHDT, CDR2 YYEEEE.

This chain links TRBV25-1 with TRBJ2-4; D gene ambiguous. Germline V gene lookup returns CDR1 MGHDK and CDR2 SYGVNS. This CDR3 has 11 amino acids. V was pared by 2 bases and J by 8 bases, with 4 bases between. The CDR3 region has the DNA TGTGCCAGCAGTGAACATGACATTCAGTACTTC. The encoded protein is CASSEHDIQYF. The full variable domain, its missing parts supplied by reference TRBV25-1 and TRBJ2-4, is EADIYQTPRYLVIGTGKKITLECSQTMGHDKMYWYQQDPGMELHLIHYSYGVNSTEKGDLSSESTVSRIRTEHFPLTLESARPSHTSQYLCASSEHDIQYFGAGTRLSVL.

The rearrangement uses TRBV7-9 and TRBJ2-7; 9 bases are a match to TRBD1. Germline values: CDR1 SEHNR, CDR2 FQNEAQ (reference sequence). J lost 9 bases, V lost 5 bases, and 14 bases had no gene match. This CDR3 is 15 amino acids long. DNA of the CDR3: TGTGCCAGCAGCCCCCCCGGGACAGGGAGTCAGGGGCAGTACTTC. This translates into CASSPPGTGSQGQYF.

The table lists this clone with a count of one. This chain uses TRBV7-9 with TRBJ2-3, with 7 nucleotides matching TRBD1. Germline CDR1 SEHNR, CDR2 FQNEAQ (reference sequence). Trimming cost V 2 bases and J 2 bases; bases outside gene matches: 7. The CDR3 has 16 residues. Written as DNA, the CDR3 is TGTGCCAGCAGCTTACTCACAGGGGTTTACACAGATACGCAGTATTTT. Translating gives CASSLLTGVYTDTQYF.

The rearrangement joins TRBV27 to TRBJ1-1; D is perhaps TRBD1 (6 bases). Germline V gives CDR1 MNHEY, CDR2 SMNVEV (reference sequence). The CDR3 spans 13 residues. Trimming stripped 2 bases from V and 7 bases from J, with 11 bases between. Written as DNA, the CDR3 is TGTGCCAGCAGTTTAGCAGGGGCCGGTGAAGCTTTCTTT. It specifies CASSLAGAGEAFF.

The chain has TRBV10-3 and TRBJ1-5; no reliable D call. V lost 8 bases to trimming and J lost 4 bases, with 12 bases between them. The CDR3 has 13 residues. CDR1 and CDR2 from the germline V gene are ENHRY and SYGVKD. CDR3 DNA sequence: TGTGCCATCGGAGCTGCGGGGAATCAGCCCCAGCATTTT. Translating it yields CAIGAAGNQPQHF.

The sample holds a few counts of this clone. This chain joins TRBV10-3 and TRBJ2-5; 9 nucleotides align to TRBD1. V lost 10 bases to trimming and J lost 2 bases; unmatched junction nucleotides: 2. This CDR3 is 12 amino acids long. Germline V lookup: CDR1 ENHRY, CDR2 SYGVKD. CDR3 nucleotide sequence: TGTGCCACCGACAGGGGGCAAGAGACCCAGTACTTC. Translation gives CATDRGQETQYF.

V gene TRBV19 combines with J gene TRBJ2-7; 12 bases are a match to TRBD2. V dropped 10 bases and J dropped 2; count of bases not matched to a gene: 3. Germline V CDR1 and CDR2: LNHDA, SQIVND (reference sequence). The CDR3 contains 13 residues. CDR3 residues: CATRTSGTYEQYF. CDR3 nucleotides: TGTGCCACCAGGACTAGCGGGACCTACGAGCAGTACTTC.

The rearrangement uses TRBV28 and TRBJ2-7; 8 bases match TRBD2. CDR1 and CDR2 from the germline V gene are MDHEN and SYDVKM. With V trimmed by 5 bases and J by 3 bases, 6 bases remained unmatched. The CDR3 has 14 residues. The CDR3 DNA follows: TGTGCCAGCAGTCCGCCGGGGGGGAGCTACGAGCAGTACTTC. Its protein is CASSPPGGSYEQYF. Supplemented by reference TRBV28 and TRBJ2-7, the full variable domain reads DVKVTQSSRYLVKRTGEKVFLECVQDMDHENMFWYRQDPGLGLRLIYFSYDVKMKEKGDIPEGYSVSREKKERFSLILESASTNQTSMYLCASSPPGGSYEQYFGPGTRLTVT.

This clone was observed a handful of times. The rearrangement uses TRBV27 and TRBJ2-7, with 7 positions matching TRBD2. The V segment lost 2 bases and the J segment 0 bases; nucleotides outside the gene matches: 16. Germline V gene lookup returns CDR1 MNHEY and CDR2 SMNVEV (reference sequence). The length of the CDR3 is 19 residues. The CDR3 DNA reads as TGTGCCAGCAGTTTACGGTTAGCGGGCCGACCGCCGAGCTCCTACGAGCAGTACTTC. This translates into CASSLRLAGRPPSSYEQYF.